The clone carrying this T cell receptor (beta chain) was seen repeatedly, ten times or more. Its cognate antigen is unknown. The data stem from a study of T-cell memory formation after mild COVID-19. Study-level findings and limits: Clones shrinking between day 15 and 85 showed a balanced CD4/CD8 split, and those that grew later tilted toward CD4+.

MiXCR, applied by TCRdb to the 5' RACE reads, yields one record per CDR3 protein. Of some 280,000 distinct CDR3 sequences detected, about 16% appear once; the ten largest clones hold roughly 23%. This TCR was recovered from a man aged 18 to 30 who had mild COVID-19 (a few samples of this study predate the infection). Cell type and time point are not known. The sequenced sample was PBMCs or a T cell subset sorted from them (not recorded which).

In DNA form, the CDR3 reads TGCAGTGCTAGAGAGAACAGGGGAGTAAGCGAGCAGTACTTC. This codes for CSARENRGVSEQYF. This rearrangement joins TRBV20-1 to TRBJ2-7, with 7 bases lining up with TRBD1. Trimming at V came to 0 bases and at J to 6 bases, leaving 8 bases not matched to a gene. Germline CDR1 DFQATT, CDR2 SNEGSKA (reference sequence). The CDR3 length is 14 residues.